This entry describes one T cell receptor beta chain. This sample was taken from a study of blood T cell repertoires in COVID-19. Study context: COVID-19 samples collected from the United States, Italy and Spain covered acute and convalescent phases. The cDNA or gDNA used as material had been derived from T cells, B-cell-depleted T cells, or PBMCs.

Authors' methods: Cell counts per sample came from amplifying reference gene primers. Sequencing was performed with immunoSEQ multiplex PCR; in TCRdb, only in-frame clones are kept and a portion is missing. V, J and clone size reflect that table, while D and trimming were determined from the DNA. The table records 95,000 to 130,000 clones, over 75% of them present only once. The source of this sequence is a human donor with active COVID-19. The donor label of this sample is uncertain. Sequenced input: peripheral blood.

Written as DNA, the CDR3 is TGCGCCAGCAGCCCAACACAGGGGGCTGGGAATTCACCCCTCCACTTT. It encodes CASSPTQGAGNSPLHF. The rearrangement uses TRBV5-1 and TRBJ1-6; 9 nucleotides line up with TRBD1. CDR3 length: 16 residues. The J segment lost 7 bases and the V segment lost 4 bases, leaving 9 bases of the junction unmatched. CDR1 is SGHRS, CDR2 YFSETQ, per germline.